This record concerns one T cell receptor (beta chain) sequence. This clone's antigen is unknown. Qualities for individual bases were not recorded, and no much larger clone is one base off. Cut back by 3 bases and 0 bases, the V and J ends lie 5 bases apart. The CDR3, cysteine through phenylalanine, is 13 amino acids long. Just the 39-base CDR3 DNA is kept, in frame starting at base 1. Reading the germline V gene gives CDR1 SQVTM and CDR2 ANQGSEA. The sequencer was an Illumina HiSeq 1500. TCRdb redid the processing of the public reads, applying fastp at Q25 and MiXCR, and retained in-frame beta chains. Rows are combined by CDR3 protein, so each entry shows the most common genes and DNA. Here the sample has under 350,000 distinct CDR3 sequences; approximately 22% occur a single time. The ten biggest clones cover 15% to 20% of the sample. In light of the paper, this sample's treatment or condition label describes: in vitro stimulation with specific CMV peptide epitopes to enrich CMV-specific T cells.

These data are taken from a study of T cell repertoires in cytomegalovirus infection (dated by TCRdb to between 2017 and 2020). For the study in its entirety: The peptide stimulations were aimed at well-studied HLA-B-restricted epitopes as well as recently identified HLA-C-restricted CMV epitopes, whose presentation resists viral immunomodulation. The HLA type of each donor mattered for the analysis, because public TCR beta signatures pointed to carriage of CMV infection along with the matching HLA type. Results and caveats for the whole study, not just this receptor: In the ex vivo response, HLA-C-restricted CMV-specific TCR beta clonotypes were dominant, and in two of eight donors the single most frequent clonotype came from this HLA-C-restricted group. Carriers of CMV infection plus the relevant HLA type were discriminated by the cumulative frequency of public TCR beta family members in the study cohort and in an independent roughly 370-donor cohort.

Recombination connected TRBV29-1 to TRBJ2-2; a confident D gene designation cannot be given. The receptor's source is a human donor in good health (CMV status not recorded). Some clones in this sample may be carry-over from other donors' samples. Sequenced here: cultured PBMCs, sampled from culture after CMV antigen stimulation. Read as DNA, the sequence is TGCAGCGTTGATCCCGCGAACACCGGGGAGCTGTTTTTT. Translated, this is CSVDPANTGELFF.